The 20 T cell receptor beta chains below were found in one sample sequenced in a study of blood T cell repertoires in COVID-19. Data came from immunoSEQ multiplex PCR; TCRdb stores just in-frame clones and leaves some out. The data contain about 110,000 clones, about 79% of them singletons. Sequenced: peripheral blood. Source of these receptors: a woman aged 80 or over with active or convalescent COVID-19.

The chain links TRBV28 to TRBJ1-2, with D uncertain. Per germline, CDR1 MDHEN and CDR2 SYDVKM. V lost 3 bases and J 2 bases, leaving 10 bases between the germline ends. This CDR3 is built from 14 residues. CDR3 protein: CASSLRRRNYGYTF. CDR3 in DNA: TGTGCCAGCAGTTTGAGGCGGAGAAACTATGGCTACACCTTC.

Here the CDR3 reads CASSQGWRTEVNTEAFF. The CDR3 DNA sequence: TGTGCCAGCAGCCAAGGGTGGCGGACAGAGGTGAACACTGAAGCTTTCTTT. The gene calls are TRBV4-2 and TRBJ1-1, with D perhaps TRBD1 (6 bases). There are 17 residues in the CDR3. Trimming pared 1 base from V and 0 bases from J, leaving 15 bases between. In germline, CDR1 is LGHNA, CDR2 YNFKEQ.

This chain connects TRBV5-5 to TRBJ2-3; 10 nucleotides line up with TRBD1. V shed 6 bases, J shed 6 bases, and the junction held 19 bases outside the gene matches. Per germline, CDR1 SGHKS and CDR2 YYEKEE (reference sequence). CDR3 length: 18 amino acids. For the CDR3, the DNA is TGTGCCAGCAACCCCGACGGGACAGGGGTATTTTTGACGGATACGCAGTATTTT. Translated: CASNPDGTGVFLTDTQYF.

This sequence joins TRBV30 and TRBJ2-5; 9 positions match TRBD2. Germline V gene lookup returns CDR1 GTSNPN and CDR2 SVGIG (reference sequence). This CDR3 contains 15 residues. V was clipped by 0 bases and J by 0 bases; unmatched bases: 2. The CDR3 nucleotides are TGTGCCTGGAGTGTTTGGACTAGCGACCAAGAGACCCAGTACTTC. This codes for CAWSVWTSDQETQYF.

V and J are TRBV18 and TRBJ1-1; 7 nucleotides align to TRBD1. In germline, CDR1 is KGHSH, CDR2 LQKENI. This CDR3 comprises 15 residues. V lost 2 bases, J lost 1 base, and 4 bases stayed unmatched. The CDR3 sequence: CASSPVDRENTEAFF. The CDR3 region has the DNA TGTGCCAGCTCACCAGTCGACAGGGAGAACACTGAAGCTTTCTTT.

The gene calls are TRBV7-8 and TRBJ2-7, with D possibly TRBD1 on 6 matching bases. V was clipped by 3 bases and J by 1 base, with 13 bases between them. The CDR3 consists of 15 residues. Germline V gives CDR1 SGHVS, CDR2 FQNEAQ. The CDR3 bases are TGTGCCAGCAGCTTGGGGGCCCAACGGTCCTACGAGCAGTACTTC. This sequence encodes CASSLGAQRSYEQYF. Full variable domain (rest looked up from reference TRBV7-8 and TRBJ2-7): GAGVSQSPRYKVAKRGQDVALRCDPISGHVSLFWYQQALGQGPEFLTYFQNEAQLDKSGLPSDRFFAERPEGSVSTLKIQRTQQEDSAVYLCASSLGAQRSYEQYFGPGTRLTVT.

The chain is built from TRBV10-3 and TRBJ2-6; D is possibly TRBD2 (6 bases). V was cut by 0 bases and J by 4 bases, with 10 bases left in between. Germline loops: CDR1 ENHRY, CDR2 SYGVKD. The CDR3 is 16 amino acids. The CDR3 DNA follows: TGTGCCATCAGTGAGTCGGGGGGATTGGGGGCCAACGTCCTGACTTTC. This sequence encodes CAISESGGLGANVLTF.

The chain links TRBV5-1 to TRBJ2-1, with TRBD1 matching over 7 bases. The CDR3 is 14 amino acids. Looked up from germline, CDR1 is SGHRS and CDR2 is YFSETQ. After removal of 4 bases from V and 8 bases from J, the junction contained 9 bases not matched to a gene. CDR3 in amino acids: CASSTQGFRHEQFF. The CDR3 bases are TGCGCCAGCAGCACACAGGGGTTCCGCCATGAGCAGTTCTTC.

This chain links TRBV27 with TRBJ2-1, with D possibly TRBD1 on 5 matching bases. V was trimmed by 1 base and J by 0 bases, leaving 16 bases between them. CDR3 length: 18 residues. Germline loops: CDR1 MNHEY, CDR2 SMNVEV (reference sequence). CDR3 nucleotides: TGTGCCAGCAGTTTATTTTACGAAGACAGTTTCTCCTACAATGAGCAGTTCTTC. Translation: CASSLFYEDSFSYNEQFF.

The chain couples TRBV6-5 to TRBJ2-7, with TRBD1 as a possible D gene (6 bases). Trimming took 4 bases from V and 0 from J, leaving 10 bases between them. CDR3 size: 14 residues. From germline, CDR1 is MNHEY and CDR2 SVGAGI. Written as DNA, the CDR3 is TGTGCCAGCAGTTCGCTGGACAGCTCCTACGAGCAGTACTTC. It is translated as CASSSLDSSYEQYF.

The chain couples TRBV6-5 to TRBJ1-2; D uncertain. CDR1 and CDR2 from the germline V gene are MNHEY and SVGAGI. The V and J ends lost 8 bases and 7 bases respectively, with 17 bases between them. CDR3 length: 13 amino acids. CDR3 sequence: CASARLGRSGYTF. CDR3 nucleotide sequence: TGTGCCAGCGCCCGTCTCGGGAGGAGTGGCTACACCTTC.

The chain is built from TRBV21-1 and TRBJ2-7; TRBD1, as called in the table, went unchecked against the DNA. TRBV21-1 is a listed pseudogene. This CDR3 spans 17 amino acids. The CDR3 coding sequence is TGTGCCAGCAGCAATGGGAATGCCTGGACACGAACCTACGAGCAGTACTTC. Amino acids: CASSNGNAWTRTYEQYF.

On this clone itself: The junction and the germline gene differ at one end; a read error may be behind it. The V and J genes are TRBV3-1 (or the pseudogene TRBV3-2) and TRBJ2-7, with a possible D match to TRBD2 (5 bases). Germline CDR1 LGHDT, CDR2 YNNKEL (reference sequence). The CDR3 covers 15 residues. The CDR3 coding sequence is TGTGCCGGGAGTAGACCGGGCCTCGGCTCCCACGAGCAGTACTTC. This translates into CAGSRPGLGSHEQYF.

In nucleotides, the CDR3 is TGTGCCAGCAGCGTAGTAAGCGGGCCAACCTACAATGAGCAGTTCTTC. It yields the protein CASSVVSGPTYNEQFF. The chain employs TRBV9 and TRBJ2-1, with D perhaps TRBD2 (6 bases). This CDR3 is built from 16 residues. The ends were cut back, 0 bases at V and 2 bases at J, with 12 bases in the middle. Germline V gives CDR1 SGDLS, CDR2 YYNGEE.

The chain combines TRBV9 with TRBJ2-1; tentative D call: TRBD2 (6 bases). The length of the CDR3 is 13 residues. The V end was cut by 7 bases, the J end by 5 bases, with 13 bases between. Looked up from germline, CDR1 is SGDLS and CDR2 is YYNGEE. The CDR3 coding sequence is TGTGCCAGCGGTGGGGACTGGAACAATGAGCAGTTCTTC. This translates into CASGGDWNNEQFF. The complete variable domain, with remaining parts taken from reference TRBV9 and TRBJ2-1, reads DSGVTQTPKHLITATGQRVTLRCSPRSGDLSVYWYQQSLDQGLQFLIQYYNGEERAKGNILERFSAQQFPDLHSELNLSSLELGDSALYFCASGGDWNNEQFFGPGTRLTVL.

The V gene is TRBV18, the J gene TRBJ2-1, with 9 bases matching TRBD2. The CDR3 totals 16 residues. Per germline, CDR1 KGHSH and CDR2 LQKENI. V dropped 3 bases and J dropped 10; count of bases not matched to a gene: 13. As DNA, the CDR3 is TGTGCCAGCTCACCGGGTGCTCCGGGACTAGCAGGAGAGCAGTTCTTC. This translates into CASSPGAPGLAGEQFF.

The genes are TRBV28 and TRBJ2-1, with D possibly TRBD2 on 7 matching bases. There are 14 residues in the CDR3. V was shortened by 3 bases and J by 10 bases, with 16 bases between the two germline ends. Germline assignment: CDR1 MDHEN and CDR2 SYDVKM. Here the CDR3 DNA reads TGTGCCAGCAGTTTTATGGGAGGGGGAGAAGAGCAGTTCTTC. Its protein is CASSFMGGGEEQFF.

This clone is a singleton in its sample. The chain carries TRBV18 and TRBJ2-2, with unresolved D. V lost 0 bases, J lost 4 bases, and 12 bases lay in between. This CDR3 region has 16 residues. CDR1 is KGHSH and CDR2 is LQKENI in the germline V gene. The CDR3 loop reads CASSPPSRSGTGELFF. For the CDR3, the DNA is TGTGCCAGCTCACCACCTTCCCGTAGTGGCACCGGGGAGCTGTTTTTT.

The chain joins TRBV10-3 to TRBJ2-7; TRBD2 aligns across 8 bases. The CDR3 is 14 amino acids. V was clipped by 4 bases and J by 2 bases; unmatched bases: 4. Germline-derived CDR1 and CDR2 are ENHRY and SYGVKD. CDR3 sequence (DNA): TGTGCCATCAGTGGGGCGGGGGGCCCCTACGAGCAGTACTTC. This gives the protein CAISGAGGPYEQYF.

The chain carries TRBV11-2 and TRBJ1-1; the match to TRBD1 covers 8 bases. The CDR3 contains 15 residues. Germline trimming cut 5 bases from V and 3 bases from J; bases unmatched to any gene: 8. Germline V CDR1 and CDR2: SGHAT, FQNNGV. The CDR3 DNA reads TGTGCCAGCAGCCATGGACAGGGTAGGGACACTGAAGCTTTCTTT. Protein: CASSHGQGRDTEAFF.